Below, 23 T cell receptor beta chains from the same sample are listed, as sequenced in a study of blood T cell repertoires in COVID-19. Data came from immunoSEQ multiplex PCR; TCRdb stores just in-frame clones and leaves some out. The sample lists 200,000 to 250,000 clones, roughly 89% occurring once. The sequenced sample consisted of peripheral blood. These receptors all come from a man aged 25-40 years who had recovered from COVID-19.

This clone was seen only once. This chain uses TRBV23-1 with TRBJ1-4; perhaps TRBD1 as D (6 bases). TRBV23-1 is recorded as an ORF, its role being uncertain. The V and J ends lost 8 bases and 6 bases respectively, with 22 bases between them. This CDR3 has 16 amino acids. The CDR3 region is CASFDHAGGAYEKLFF. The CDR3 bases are TGCGCCAGCTTCGATCATGCGGGGGGGGCTTATGAAAAACTGTTTTTT.

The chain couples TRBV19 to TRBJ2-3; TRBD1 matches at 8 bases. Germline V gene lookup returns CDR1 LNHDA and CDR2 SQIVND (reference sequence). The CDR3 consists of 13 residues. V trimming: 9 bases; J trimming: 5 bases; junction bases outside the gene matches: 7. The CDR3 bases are TGTGCCAGCATCGACAGGGGCGAAGATACGCAGTATTTT. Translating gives CASIDRGEDTQYF.

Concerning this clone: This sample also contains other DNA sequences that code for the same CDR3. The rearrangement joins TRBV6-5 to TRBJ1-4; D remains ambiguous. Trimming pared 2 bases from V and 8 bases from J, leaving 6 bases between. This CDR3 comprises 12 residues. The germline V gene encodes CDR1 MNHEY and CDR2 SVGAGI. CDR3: CASSYGGEKLFF. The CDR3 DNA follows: TGTGCCAGCAGTTACGGAGGGGAAAAACTGTTTTTT.

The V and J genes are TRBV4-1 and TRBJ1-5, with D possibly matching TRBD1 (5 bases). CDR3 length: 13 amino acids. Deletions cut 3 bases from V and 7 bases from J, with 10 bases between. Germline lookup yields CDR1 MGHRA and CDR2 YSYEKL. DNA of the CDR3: TGCGCCAGCAGCCAGGCCGGGGGGCAGCCCCAGCATTTT. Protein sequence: CASSQAGGQPQHF.

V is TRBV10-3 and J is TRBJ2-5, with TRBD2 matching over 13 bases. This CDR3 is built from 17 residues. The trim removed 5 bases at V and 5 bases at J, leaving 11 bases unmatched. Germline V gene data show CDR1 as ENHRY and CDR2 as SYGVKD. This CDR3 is CAISNPGLAGPGETQYF. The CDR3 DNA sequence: TGTGCCATCAGTAATCCGGGACTAGCGGGGCCTGGGGAGACCCAGTACTTC.

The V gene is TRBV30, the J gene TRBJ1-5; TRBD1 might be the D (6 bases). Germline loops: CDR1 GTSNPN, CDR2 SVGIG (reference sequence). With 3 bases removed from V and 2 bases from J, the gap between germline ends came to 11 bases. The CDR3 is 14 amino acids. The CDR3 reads CAWSIPGGNQPQHF. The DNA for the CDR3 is TGTGCCTGGAGCATCCCAGGGGGCAATCAGCCCCAGCATTTT.

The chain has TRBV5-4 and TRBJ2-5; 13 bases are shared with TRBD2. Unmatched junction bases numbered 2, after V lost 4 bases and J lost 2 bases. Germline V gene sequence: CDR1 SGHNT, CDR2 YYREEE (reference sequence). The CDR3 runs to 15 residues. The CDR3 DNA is TGTGCCAGCAGCCGGGGACTAGCGGGGCAAGAGACCCAGTACTTC. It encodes CASSRGLAGQETQYF.

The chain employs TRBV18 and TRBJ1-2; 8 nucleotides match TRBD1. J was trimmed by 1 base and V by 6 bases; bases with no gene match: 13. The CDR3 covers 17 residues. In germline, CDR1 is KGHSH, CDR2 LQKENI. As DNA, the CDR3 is TGTGCCAGCTCTCACCAACGGGCCAGGGGGCGTAACTATGGCTACACCTTC. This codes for CASSHQRARGRNYGYTF.

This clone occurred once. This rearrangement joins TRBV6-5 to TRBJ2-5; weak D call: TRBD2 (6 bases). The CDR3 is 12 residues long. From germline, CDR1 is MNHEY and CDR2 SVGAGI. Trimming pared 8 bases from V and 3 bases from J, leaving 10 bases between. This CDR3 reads CASRGIEETQYF. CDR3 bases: TGTGCCAGCCGGGGGATAGAAGAGACCCAGTACTTC.

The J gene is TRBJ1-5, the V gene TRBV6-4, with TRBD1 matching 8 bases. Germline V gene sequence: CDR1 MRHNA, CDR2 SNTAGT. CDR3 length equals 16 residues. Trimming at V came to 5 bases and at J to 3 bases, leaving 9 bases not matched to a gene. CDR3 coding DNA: TGTGCCAGCAGTTGGACAGGGAAAGAAGCCAATCAGCCCCAGCATTTT. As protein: CASSWTGKEANQPQHF.

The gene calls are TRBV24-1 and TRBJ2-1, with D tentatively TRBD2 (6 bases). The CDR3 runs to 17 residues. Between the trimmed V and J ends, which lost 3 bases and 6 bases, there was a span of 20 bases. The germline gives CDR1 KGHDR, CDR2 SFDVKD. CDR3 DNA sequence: TGTGCCACCAGTGATGGACGCGGCGGGGCCTTGTCCAATGAGCAGTTCTTC. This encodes CATSDGRGGALSNEQFF.

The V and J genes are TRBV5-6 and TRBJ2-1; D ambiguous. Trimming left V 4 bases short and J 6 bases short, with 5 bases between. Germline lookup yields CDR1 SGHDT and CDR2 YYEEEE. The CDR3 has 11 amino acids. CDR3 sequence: CASSRSNEQFF. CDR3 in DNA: TGTGCCAGCAGCCGGTCCAATGAGCAGTTCTTC.

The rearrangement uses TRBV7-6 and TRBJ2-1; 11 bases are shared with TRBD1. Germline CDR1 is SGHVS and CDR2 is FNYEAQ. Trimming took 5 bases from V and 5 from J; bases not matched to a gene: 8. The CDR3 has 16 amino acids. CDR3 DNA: TGTGCCAGCAGCGCCCGGACAGGGGGCTGGGACAATGAGCAGTTCTTC. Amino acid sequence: CASSARTGGWDNEQFF.

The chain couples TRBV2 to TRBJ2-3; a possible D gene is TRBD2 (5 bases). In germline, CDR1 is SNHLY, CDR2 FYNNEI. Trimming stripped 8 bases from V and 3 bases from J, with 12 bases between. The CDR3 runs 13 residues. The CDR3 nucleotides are TGTGCCAGCGAAGCGGTAATTACAGATACGCAGTATTTT. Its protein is CASEAVITDTQYF. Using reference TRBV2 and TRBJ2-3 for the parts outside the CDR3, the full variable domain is EPEVTQTPSHQVTQMGQEVILRCVPISNHLYFYWYRQILGQKVEFLVSFYNNEISEKSEIFDDQFSVERPDGSNFTLKIRSTKLEDSAMYFCASEAVITDTQYFGPGTRLTVL.

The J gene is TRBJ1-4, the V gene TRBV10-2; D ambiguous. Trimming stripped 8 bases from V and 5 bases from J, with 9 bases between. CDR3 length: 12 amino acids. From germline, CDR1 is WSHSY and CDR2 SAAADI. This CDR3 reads CASGGLNEKLFF. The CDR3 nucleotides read TGCGCCAGCGGTGGGCTCAATGAAAAACTGTTTTTT.

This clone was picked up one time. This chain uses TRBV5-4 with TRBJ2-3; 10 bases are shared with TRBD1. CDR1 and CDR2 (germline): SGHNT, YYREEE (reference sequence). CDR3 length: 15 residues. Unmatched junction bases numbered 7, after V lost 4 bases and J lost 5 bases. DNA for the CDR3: TGTGCCAGCAGCCAGAGACAGGGGGCAGGAGATACGCAGTATTTT. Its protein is CASSQRQGAGDTQYF.

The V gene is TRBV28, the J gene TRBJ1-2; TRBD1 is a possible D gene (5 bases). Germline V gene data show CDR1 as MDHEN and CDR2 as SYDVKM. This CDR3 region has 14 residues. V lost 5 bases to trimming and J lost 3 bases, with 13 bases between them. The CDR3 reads CASSAQGTDYGYTF. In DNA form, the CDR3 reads TGTGCCAGCAGTGCTCAGGGCACGGACTATGGCTACACCTTC.

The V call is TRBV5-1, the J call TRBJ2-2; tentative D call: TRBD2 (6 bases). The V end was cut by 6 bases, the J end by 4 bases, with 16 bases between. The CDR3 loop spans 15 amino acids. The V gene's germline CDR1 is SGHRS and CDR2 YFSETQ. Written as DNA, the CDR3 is TGCGCCAGCAACCCCCTGATGGGGGGCACCGGGGAGCTGTTTTTT. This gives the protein CASNPLMGGTGELFF.

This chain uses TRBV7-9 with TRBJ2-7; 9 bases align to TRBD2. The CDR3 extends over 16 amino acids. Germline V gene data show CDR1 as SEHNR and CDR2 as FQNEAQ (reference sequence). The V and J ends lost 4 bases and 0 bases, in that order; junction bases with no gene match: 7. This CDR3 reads CASSWGIAGDSYEQYF. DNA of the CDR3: TGTGCCAGCAGCTGGGGCATAGCGGGGGACTCCTACGAGCAGTACTTC.

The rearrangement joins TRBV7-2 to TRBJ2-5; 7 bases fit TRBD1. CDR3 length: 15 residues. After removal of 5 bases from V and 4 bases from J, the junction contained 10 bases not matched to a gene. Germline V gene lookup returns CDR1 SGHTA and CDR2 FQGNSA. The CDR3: CASSPRRDRRETQYF. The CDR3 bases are TGTGCCAGCAGCCCGCGTCGGGACAGAAGAGAGACCCAGTACTTC.

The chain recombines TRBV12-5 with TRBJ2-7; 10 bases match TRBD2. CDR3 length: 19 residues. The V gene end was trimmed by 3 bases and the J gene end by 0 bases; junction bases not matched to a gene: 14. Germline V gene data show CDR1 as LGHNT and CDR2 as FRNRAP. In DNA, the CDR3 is TGTGCTAGTGGTTTAATAGGGCTAGCGGGGGCCCGGAGCTCCTACGAGCAGTACTTC. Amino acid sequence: CASGLIGLAGARSSYEQYF. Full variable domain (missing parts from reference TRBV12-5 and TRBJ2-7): DARVTQTPRHKVTEMGQEVTMRCQPILGHNTVFWYRQTMMQGLELLAYFRNRAPLDDSGMPKDRFSAEMPDATLATLKIQPSEPRDSAVYFCASGLIGLAGARSSYEQYFGPGTRLTVT.

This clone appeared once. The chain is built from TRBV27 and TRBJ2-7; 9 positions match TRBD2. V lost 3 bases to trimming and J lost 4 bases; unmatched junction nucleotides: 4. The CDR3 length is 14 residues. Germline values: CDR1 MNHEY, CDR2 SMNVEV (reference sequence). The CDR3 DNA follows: TGTGCCAGCAGTTTGCGGGGGGGCCTATACGAGCAGTACTTC. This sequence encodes CASSLRGGLYEQYF.

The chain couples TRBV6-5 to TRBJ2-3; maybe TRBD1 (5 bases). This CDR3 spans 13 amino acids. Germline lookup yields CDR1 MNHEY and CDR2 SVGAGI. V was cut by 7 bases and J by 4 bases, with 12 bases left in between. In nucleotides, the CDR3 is TGTGCCAGCATGGCAGGGCCTTCAGATACGCAGTATTTT. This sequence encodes CASMAGPSDTQYF.